These 24 T cell receptor beta chains share one sample of origin, sequenced in a study of regulatory T cells in long-lasting Graves disease. Time point in this sample: newly diagnosed GD, antithyroid drugs for less than 3 months. Extracted RNA from PBMCs served as the source of the TCR library. Arm-PCR of CDR3 regions with iRepertoire HTBI primers generated TCR beta libraries. MiXCR, run by TCRdb on the multiplex PCR reads, gives a single entry per CDR3 protein. Among 200,000 to 250,000 distinct CDR3 sequences listed, roughly 21% were seen once. Source: peripheral blood mononuclear cells (PBMCs), taken at new diagnosis, from a patient treated with antithyroid drugs. All receptors derive from a female donor with Graves disease.

This clonotype came up many times. V usage is TRBV6-2 or TRBV6-3 and J usage is TRBJ2-7; perhaps TRBD2 as D (6 bases). The germline V gene has CDR1 MNHEY and CDR2 SVGEGT. V lost 4 bases to trimming and J lost 0 bases, with 10 bases between them. CDR3 length: 14 amino acids. The CDR3 DNA sequence: TGTGCCAGCAGTTGGCGGGATAACTCCTACGAGCAGTACTTC. It codes for CASSWRDNSYEQYF.

The chain recombines TRBV5-1 with TRBJ2-2, with D unclear. The CDR3 contains 11 residues. The V gene lost 4 bases and the J gene lost 6 bases, with 4 bases spanning the gap. The germline CDR1 and CDR2 sequences are SGHRS and YFSETQ. CDR3 residues: CASSDAGELFF. The CDR3 DNA reads as TGCGCCAGCAGCGATGCCGGGGAGCTGTTTTTT. The full variable domain, in which reference TRBV5-1 and TRBJ2-2 provide the parts outside the CDR3, is KAGVTQTPRYLIKTRGQQVTLSCSPISGHRSVSWYQQTPGQGLQFLFEYFSETQRNKGNFPGRFSGRQFSNSRSEMNVSTLELGDSALYLCASSDAGELFFGEGSRLTVL.

This clonotype has at least ten counts. The chain is built from TRBV7-8 and TRBJ2-3; D not resolved. Trimming left V 6 bases short and J 6 bases short, with 13 bases between. Per the germline V gene, CDR1 is SGHVS and CDR2 is FQNEAQ. The CDR3 is 13 residues long. The CDR3 bases are TGTGCCAGCAGGTTTGGTAAGAGGGATACGCAGTATTTT. Protein product: CASRFGKRDTQYF.

This clonotype was counted between two and nine times. The chain has TRBV7-9 and TRBJ2-1, with TRBD1 as a possible D gene (5 bases). Trimming cost V 2 bases and J 0 bases, with 14 bases left between them. Per germline, CDR1 SEHNR and CDR2 FQNEAQ (reference sequence). The CDR3 runs to 17 residues. The CDR3 DNA reads TGTGCCAGCAGCTTAAAAGCGTACGACAGCTCCTACAATGAGCAGTTCTTC. Encoded protein: CASSLKAYDSSYNEQFF. Supplemented by reference TRBV7-9 and TRBJ2-1, the full variable domain reads DTGVSQNPRHKITKRGQNVTFRCDPISEHNRLYWYRQTLGQGPEFLTYFQNEAQLEKSRLLSDRFSAERPKGSFSTLEIQRTEQGDSAMYLCASSLKAYDSSYNEQFFGPGTRLTVL.

This clonotype appeared many times. J is TRBJ2-2 and V is TRBV2, with D uncertain. The CDR3 runs 14 residues. Trimming stripped 7 bases from V and 0 bases from J, with 9 bases between. Per the germline V gene, CDR1 is SNHLY and CDR2 is FYNNEI. CDR3 nucleotides: TGTGCCAGCATGAAGTTCGCGAACACCGGGGAGCTGTTTTTT. It yields the protein CASMKFANTGELFF.

This clonotype showed up just a few times. V and J are TRBV7-7 and TRBJ2-7; maybe TRBD2 (5 bases). Trimming took off 5 bases at V and 2 bases at J, with 13 bases between the two ends. CDR1 is SSHAT, CDR2 FNYEAQ, per germline (reference sequence). CDR3 length equals 14 residues. This chain's CDR3 is CASSPTGNTYEQYF. DNA of the CDR3: TGTGCCAGCAGCCCCACCGGGAACACCTACGAGCAGTACTTC.

At least ten counts were recorded for this clonotype. The chain carries TRBV12-3 or TRBV12-4 and TRBJ1-4; unclear D gene. The CDR3 consists of 14 residues. The V end lost 7 bases, the J end lost 2 bases, and 11 bases lay between the germline ends. As DNA, the CDR3 is TGTGCCAGCACTATGAGGGCCACTAATGAAAAACTGTTTTTT. This gives the protein CASTMRATNEKLFF.

This clonotype was recorded at least ten times. The rearrangement joins TRBV11-3 to TRBJ2-7; the D gene is possibly TRBD2 (5 bases). The germline CDR1 and CDR2 sequences are SGHNT and YENEEA. V was cut by 0 bases and J by 3 bases, with 9 bases left in between. This CDR3 comprises 14 residues. CDR3 coding DNA: TGTGCCAGCAGCTTAGACTGGAGGCTCTACGAGCAGTACTTC. It codes for CASSLDWRLYEQYF.

The V gene is TRBV24-1, the J gene TRBJ1-2, with 8 bases matching TRBD1. Germline CDR1 reads KGHDR; CDR2 reads SFDVKD. This CDR3 comprises 13 residues. V dropped 10 bases and J dropped 0; count of bases not matched to a gene: 3. This CDR3 reads CATRQGSNYGYTF. CDR3 sequence (DNA): TGTGCCACTCGACAGGGGTCTAACTATGGCTACACCTTC.

This clonotype was counted at least ten times. This chain links TRBV12-3 or TRBV12-4 with TRBJ2-4; 7 positions match TRBD2. The trim removed 7 bases at V and 0 bases at J, leaving 9 bases unmatched. The CDR3 sequence is 16 residues long. The CDR3 loop reads CASKRSGGIAKNIQYF. DNA of the CDR3: TGTGCCAGCAAACGGTCCGGGGGGATAGCCAAAAACATTCAGTACTTC.

The chain couples TRBV9 to TRBJ1-3; D unclear. The CDR3 is 15 residues long. CDR1 SGDLS and CDR2 YYNGEE come from the germline V gene. Trimming removed 0 bases at V and 0 bases at J, with 7 bases between. CDR3 protein: CASSVAQVSGNTIYF. In nucleotides, the CDR3 is TGTGCCAGCAGCGTAGCTCAGGTCTCTGGAAACACCATATATTTT. The whole variable domain, filled in from reference TRBV9 and TRBJ1-3, reads DSGVTQTPKHLITATGQRVTLRCSPRSGDLSVYWYQQSLDQGLQFLIQYYNGEERAKGNILERFSAQQFPDLHSELNLSSLELGDSALYFCASSVAQVSGNTIYFGEGSWLTVV.

In this sample, this clonotype turned up many times. The chain couples TRBV7-3 to TRBJ1-2; D is perhaps TRBD1 (6 bases). The V end was cut by 2 bases, the J end by 6 bases, with 10 bases between. The CDR3 runs 13 residues. Germline CDR1 is SGHTA and CDR2 is FQGTGA. The CDR3 DNA is TGTGCCAGCAGCTTAGGGGACACAGATGGCTACACCTTC. It translates to CASSLGDTDGYTF.

This clonotype was recorded at least ten times. This rearrangement joins TRBV7-9 to TRBJ1-2; D is ambiguous. CDR3 length: 15 amino acids. Germline V CDR1 and CDR2: SEHNR, FQNEAQ (reference sequence). V was trimmed by 1 base and J by 4 bases, leaving 13 bases between them. The CDR3 coding sequence is TGTGCCAGCAGCTTAGGGCGAAGCCCGGTCTATGGCTACACCTTC. Translation: CASSLGRSPVYGYTF.

The J gene is TRBJ1-5, the V gene TRBV10-3; a possible D gene is TRBD1 (6 bases). V was trimmed by 4 bases and J by 9 bases, leaving 13 bases between them. This CDR3 spans 13 amino acids. Germline loops: CDR1 ENHRY, CDR2 SYGVKD. The CDR3 DNA reads TGTGCCATCAGTGGGGGGGGCCAGCTGCCCCAGCATTTT. Its protein product is CAISGGGQLPQHF.

This clonotype came up a few times. CDR3 region: CASSLPGSGYTF. The CDR3 nucleotides are TGTGCCAGCAGCTTACCAGGATCCGGCTACACCTTC. The V and J genes are TRBV7-6 and TRBJ1-2, with D unclear. V gave up 2 bases and J gave up 8 bases, with 9 bases separating them. CDR1 SGHVS and CDR2 FNYEAQ come from the germline V gene. CDR3 length equals 12 residues.

The chain uses TRBV19 and TRBJ1-5; D is ambiguous. Per the germline V gene, CDR1 is LNHDA and CDR2 is SQIVND (reference sequence). V was pared by 9 bases and J by 2 bases, with 11 bases between. The CDR3 runs 13 residues. In DNA form, the CDR3 reads TGTGCCAGCGTCGAAGGAGGCAATCAGCCCCAGCATTTT. Amino acid sequence: CASVEGGNQPQHF.

The chain combines TRBV6-2 or TRBV6-3 with TRBJ2-5, with 9 bases that match TRBD2. Germline CDR1 reads MNHEY; CDR2 reads SVGEGT. Trimming cost V 6 bases and J 6 bases; bases outside gene matches: 11. CDR3 length: 15 amino acids. CDR3 bases: TGTGCCAGCAGGTCTAGCGGGGATGGTCGGAAGACCCAGTACTTC. This encodes CASRSSGDGRKTQYF.

This clonotype appeared many times. The genes are TRBV3-1 and TRBJ2-7; 14 bases align to TRBD2. V lost 3 bases and J lost 2; bases outside the gene matches: 0. Germline V CDR1 and CDR2: LGHDT, YNNKEL (reference sequence). The CDR3 loop spans 15 amino acids. The CDR3 is CASSQTSGRAYEQYF. The CDR3 bases are TGTGCCAGCAGCCAGACTAGCGGGAGGGCCTACGAGCAGTACTTC.

This clonotype showed up many times. The J gene is TRBJ2-5, the V gene TRBV5-1; possibly TRBD1 or TRBD2 for D (6 bases each). The CDR3 sequence is 15 residues long. Germline loops: CDR1 SGHRS, CDR2 YFSETQ. V gave up 2 bases and J gave up 5 bases, with 16 bases separating them. For the CDR3, the DNA is TGCGCCAGCAGCTTCGCCGGGGGCGAGGGGGAGACCCAGTACTTC. Its protein product is CASSFAGGEGETQYF.

This clonotype was observed many times. A junction end diverges from the germline sequence, so it may reflect a read error. The V gene is TRBV5-1, the J gene TRBJ2-1, with D possibly TRBD2 on 5 matching bases. The CDR3 is 13 residues long. Per germline, CDR1 SGHRS and CDR2 YFSETQ. CDR3 protein: CASSLDYYNEQFF. CDR3 bases: TGTGCCAGCAGTTTAGACTACTACAATGAGCAGTTCTTC. Supplemented by reference TRBV5-1 and TRBJ2-1, the full variable domain reads KAGVTQTPRYLIKTRGQQVTLSCSPISGHRSVSWYQQTPGQGLQFLFEYFSETQRNKGNFPGRFSGRQFSNSRSEMNVSTLELGDSALYLCASSLDYYNEQFFGPGTRLTVL.

The count of this clonotype is one. The chain carries TRBV20-1 and TRBJ2-7, with 10 bases fitting TRBD2. J lost 6 bases, V lost 2 bases, and 13 bases had no gene match. The CDR3 is made up of 16 amino acids. The germline CDR1 and CDR2 sequences are DFQATT and SNEGSKA (reference sequence). As DNA, the CDR3 is TGCAGTGCTAGAAAGTTGACAGGGACTAGCGCGGGCGAGCAGTACTTC. Translation: CSARKLTGTSAGEQYF.

Concerning this clonotype: A far bigger clonotype differs at one base, so this is likely a read error. This chain joins TRBV11-2 and TRBJ2-4; D unclear. The end of the DNA fits TRBJ2-7 better, so the J call may be wrong. Germline V gene lookup returns CDR1 SGHAT and CDR2 FQNNGV. This CDR3 spans 13 amino acids. CDR3 region: CASSSRLDGEQYF. DNA of the CDR3: TGTGCCAGCAGCTCCCGTTTGGACGGCGAGCAGTACTTC.

Concerning this clonotype: Possible read error: a much larger clone is one base away. The V call is TRBV29-1, the J call TRBJ2-5, with D perhaps assigned TRBD1 or TRBD2 (5 bases each). The CDR3 spans 14 residues. From germline, CDR1 is SQVTM and CDR2 ANQGSEA. V lost 7 bases and J 4 bases, leaving 19 bases between the germline ends. The CDR3 DNA is TGCAGCGCTGACCTTAACCGGGACGGAGAGACCCAGTACTTC. This gives the protein CSADLNRDGETQYF.

At least ten counts were recorded for this clonotype. As DNA, the CDR3 is TGTGCCATCAGATCCGGGACAGATAATTCACCCCTCCACTTT. Protein product: CAIRSGTDNSPLHF. The chain employs TRBV10-3 and TRBJ1-6, with TRBD1 identical over 7 bases. CDR1 ENHRY and CDR2 SYGVKD come from the germline V gene. V lost 6 bases, J lost 5 bases, and 4 bases stayed unmatched. The CDR3 sequence is 14 residues long.